What follows is one T cell receptor beta chain and its context. The antigen remains undetermined. This table comes from immunoSEQ multiplex PCR, and its TCRdb copy is limited to in-frame clones, with some not included. The sample has about 85,000 clones, approximately 83% seen once. The CDR3 is 13 residues long. Trimming left V 3 bases short and J 7 bases short, with 13 bases between. These data originate in a study of T cell responses to AZD1222 COVID-19 vaccine. About the study: Second doses that came at about 4 or about 12 weeks were put together.

Study-wide results and limits: Repertoire sampling was restricted to post-peak T cell response timepoints. As reported, nearly half of all spike-specific TCRs target variant regions that are unmutated. A mostly white British donor set with more females was recruited, and clonal diversity was possibly underestimated.

This TCR derives from an adult in good health. The sequencing here drew on peripheral blood, taken on day 0 of AZD1222 vaccination. The chain employs TRBV12-3 or TRBV12-4 and TRBJ2-7; the D gene is possibly TRBD1 (6 bases). DNA for the CDR3: TGTGCCAGCAGTTTCGGCAGGGGATGGGAGCAGTACTTC. Translation: CASSFGRGWEQYF.